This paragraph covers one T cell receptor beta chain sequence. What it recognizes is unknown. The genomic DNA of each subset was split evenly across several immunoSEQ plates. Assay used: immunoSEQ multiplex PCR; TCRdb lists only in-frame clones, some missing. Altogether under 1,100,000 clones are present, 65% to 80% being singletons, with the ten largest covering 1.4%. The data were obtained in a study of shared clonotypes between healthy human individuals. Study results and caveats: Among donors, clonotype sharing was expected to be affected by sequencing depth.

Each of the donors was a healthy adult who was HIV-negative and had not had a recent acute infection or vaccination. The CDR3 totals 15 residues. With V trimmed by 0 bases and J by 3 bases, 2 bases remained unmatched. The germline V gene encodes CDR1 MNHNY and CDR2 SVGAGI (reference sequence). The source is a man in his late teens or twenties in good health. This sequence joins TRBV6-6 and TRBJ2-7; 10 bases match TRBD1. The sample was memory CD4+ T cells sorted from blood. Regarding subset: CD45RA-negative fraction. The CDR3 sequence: CASSYSGDRGYEQYF. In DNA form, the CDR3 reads TGTGCCAGCAGTTACTCAGGGGACAGGGGCTACGAGCAGTACTTC.